This T cell receptor beta chain was recovered during a study of T cell repertoires in cytomegalovirus infection. Germline V gives CDR1 SEHNR, CDR2 FQNEAQ (reference sequence). The V segment lost 5 bases and the J segment 5 bases; nucleotides outside the gene matches: 7. The CDR3 totals 14 residues. TCRdb recomputed calls from the reads with MiXCR, one row per CDR3 protein. There are around 100,000 distinct CDR3 sequences in the sample; roughly 39% occur only once, and roughly 74% lies in the top ten. Details on this clonotype: As yet, its antigen is unknown.

This chain links TRBV7-9 with TRBJ2-7, with TRBD1 identical over 9 bases. Sequences were derived from CD8+ T cells from cultured PBMCs, sampled from culture after CMV antigen stimulation. This TCR came from a human donor in good health (CMV status not recorded). Some clones in this sample may be carry-over from other donors' samples. The CDR3: CASSQQGASDEQYF. The CDR3 bases are TGTGCCAGCAGCCAACAGGGGGCCTCTGACGAGCAGTACTTC. Variable domain in full (rest from reference TRBV7-9 and TRBJ2-7): DTGVSQNPRHKITKRGQNVTFRCDPISEHNRLYWYRQTLGQGPEFLTYFQNEAQLEKSRLLSDRFSAERPKGSFSTLEIQRTEQGDSAMYLCASSQQGASDEQYFGPGTRLTVT.